This passage covers 18 T cell receptor beta chains from one sample sequenced in a study of radiation and T cells in renal cell carcinoma. Regarding time point: blood 2 weeks post-SBRT. The sample's treatment: 15 Gy SBRT to primary tumor, nephrectomy 4 weeks later. Sequencing used immunoSEQ multiplex PCR; TCRdb keeps in-frame clones, though not all of them. The data show approximately 23,000 clones, roughly 80% seen once. The sample was blood, taken from a patient whose treatment included radiotherapy and nephrectomy. All receptors derive from a man between 60 and 75 years old with renal cell carcinoma.

The chain uses TRBV19 and TRBJ1-1, with D hard to call. The germline gives CDR1 LNHDA, CDR2 SQIVND (reference sequence). This CDR3 has 15 amino acids. With 5 bases removed from V and 3 bases from J, the gap between germline ends came to 16 bases. The DNA of the CDR3 is TGTGCCAGTAGTCCCGGTCACGGTCGGTACACTGAAGCTTTCTTT. Its translation is CASSPGHGRYTEAFF.

This sequence joins TRBV19 and TRBJ2-7; D uncertain. The CDR3 is 12 residues long. Germline CDR1 reads LNHDA; CDR2 reads SQIVND (reference sequence). The V end was cut by 6 bases, the J end by 4 bases, with 10 bases between. CDR3 amino acids: CASRDDLYEQYF. The CDR3 nucleotides are TGTGCCAGTAGGGACGACTTGTACGAGCAGTACTTC.

This chain joins TRBV5-4 and TRBJ2-1; D remains ambiguous. Germline CDR1 and CDR2: SGHNT and YYREEE (reference sequence). The V end was cut by 9 bases, the J end by 7 bases, with 17 bases between. This CDR3 is 13 amino acids long. The CDR3 spells CAIRSLQRNEQFF. The DNA for the CDR3 is TGTGCCATTAGGAGCCTACAGAGAAATGAGCAGTTCTTC.

The J gene is TRBJ1-2, the V gene TRBV14, with 12 bases identical to TRBD1. V shed 4 bases, J shed 8 bases, and the junction held 8 bases outside the gene matches. CDR1 and CDR2 (germline): SGHDN, FVKESK. This CDR3 is 15 amino acids long. For the CDR3, the DNA is TGTGCCAGCAGCCTAACCGGGACAGGGGGCTTGGGCTACACCTTC. This codes for CASSLTGTGGLGYTF.

This clone has only a few counts. The gene calls are TRBV5-5 and TRBJ2-2; the D gene is possibly TRBD2 (5 bases). CDR3 size: 15 residues. The V end lost 1 base, the J end lost 3 bases, and 10 bases lay between the germline ends. CDR1 is SGHKS and CDR2 is YYEKEE in the germline V gene (reference sequence). CDR3 DNA sequence: TGTGCCAGCAGCTTGCCCCTCGGGGACACCGGGGAGCTGTTTTTT. It translates to CASSLPLGDTGELFF.

V is TRBV28 and J is TRBJ1-2; 8 nucleotides align to TRBD1. CDR1 is MDHEN and CDR2 is SYDVKM in the germline V gene. Trimming cost V 5 bases and J 4 bases; bases outside gene matches: 0. CDR3 size: 12 residues. As DNA, the CDR3 is TGTGCCAGCAGTGACAGGGGCTATGGCTACACCTTC. It specifies CASSDRGYGYTF.

The J gene is TRBJ1-1, the V gene TRBV11-2, with unresolved D. CDR1 is SGHAT, CDR2 FQNNGV, per germline. The CDR3 is made up of 13 amino acids. The V and J ends lost 1 base and 1 base respectively, with 4 bases between them. CDR3 in DNA: TGTGCCAGCAGCTTAGGCAGGAACACTGAAGCTTTCTTT. Translated: CASSLGRNTEAFF.

This clone turned up a few times. The gene calls are TRBV5-6 and TRBJ2-1; D is tentatively TRBD1 or TRBD2 (5 bases each). The CDR3 sequence is 11 residues long. Germline V gene sequence: CDR1 SGHDT, CDR2 YYEEEE. V was pared by 5 bases and J by 5 bases, with 5 bases between. The CDR3 here is CASRGDNEQFF. DNA of the CDR3: TGTGCCAGCAGGGGGGACAATGAGCAGTTCTTC.

V gene TRBV10-3 combines with J gene TRBJ1-1; weak D call: TRBD1 (6 bases). The CDR3 extends over 14 amino acids. V lost 5 bases, J lost 4 bases, and 14 bases lay in between. The germline V gene has CDR1 ENHRY and CDR2 SYGVKD. CDR3 loop: CAISKQGSVTEAFF. In DNA, the CDR3 is TGTGCCATCAGTAAACAGGGTTCGGTCACTGAAGCTTTCTTT.

J is TRBJ1-2 and V is TRBV2, with 8 bases aligning to TRBD1. Germline trimming cut 3 bases from V and 4 bases from J; bases unmatched to any gene: 7. Germline V gene sequence: CDR1 SNHLY, CDR2 FYNNEI. This CDR3 spans 15 amino acids. CDR3 residues: CASSDSRGQGYGYTF. The CDR3 DNA reads as TGTGCCAGCAGTGACAGCAGGGGGCAAGGCTATGGCTACACCTTC.

This sequence joins TRBV19 and TRBJ1-2; D might be TRBD1 (5 bases). Trimming cost V 3 bases and J 4 bases, with 15 bases left between them. The germline V gene encodes CDR1 LNHDA and CDR2 SQIVND (reference sequence). The length of the CDR3 is 15 residues. Here the CDR3 reads CASSIKSKTAYGYTF. DNA for the CDR3: TGTGCCAGTAGTATCAAGTCCAAGACAGCCTATGGCTACACCTTC.

This chain links TRBV30 with TRBJ1-2; TRBD1 agrees at 7 bases. This CDR3 has 14 residues. Trimming removed 3 bases from V and 1 base from J; junction bases left unmatched: 5. Germline V gene lookup returns CDR1 GTSNPN and CDR2 SVGIG (reference sequence). CDR3 sequence: CAWSRDRVNYGYTF. The DNA for the CDR3 is TGTGCCTGGAGCCGCGACAGGGTTAACTATGGCTACACCTTC.

The V gene is TRBV7-9, the J gene TRBJ2-3; D call uncertain. CDR3 size: 12 residues. Trimming pared 10 bases from V and 1 base from J, leaving 9 bases between. Germline V gene data show CDR1 as SEHNR and CDR2 as FQNEAQ (reference sequence). CDR3: CATGLGTDTQYF. The CDR3 bases are TGTGCCACCGGGCTAGGCACAGATACGCAGTATTTT.

The V and J genes are TRBV7-3 and TRBJ1-1, with D unresolved. The V and J ends lost 4 bases and 2 bases respectively, with 8 bases between them. The CDR3 length is 13 residues. Germline CDR1 reads SGHTA; CDR2 reads FQGTGA. In DNA, the CDR3 is TGTGCCAGCAGCTCCGGATTTAACACTGAAGCTTTCTTT. Residues: CASSSGFNTEAFF. The full variable domain, its missing parts supplied by reference TRBV7-3 and TRBJ1-1, is GAGVSQTPSNKVTEKGKYVELRCDPISGHTALYWYRQSLGQGPEFLIYFQGTGAADDSGLPNDRFFAVRPEGSVSTLKIQRTERGDSAVYLCASSSGFNTEAFFGQGTRLTVV.

The chain has TRBV4-2 and TRBJ2-7, with no clear D. V gave up 0 bases and J gave up 1 base, with 10 bases separating them. This CDR3 is 15 amino acids long. The germline V gene encodes CDR1 LGHNA and CDR2 YNFKEQ. CDR3 sequence (DNA): TGTGCCAGCAGCCAAGATCACGAGAGATCCTACGAGCAGTACTTC. It specifies CASSQDHERSYEQYF.

Note on this clone: One junction end does not reproduce the germline sequence, and a read error may be involved. The V gene is TRBV6-1, the J gene TRBJ2-1; D not resolved. The CDR3 contains 13 residues. CDR1 and CDR2 from the germline V gene are MNHNS and SASEGT. The CDR3 sequence is CAGRPASYNEQFF. In DNA, the CDR3 is TGTGCCGGCAGACCAGCATCCTACAATGAGCAGTTCTTC.

This rearrangement joins TRBV6-5 to TRBJ2-5; D remains ambiguous. Germline CDR1 reads MNHEY; CDR2 reads SVGAGI. The V end was cut by 6 bases, the J end by 2 bases, with 4 bases between. The CDR3 runs to 11 residues. For the CDR3, the DNA is TGTGCCAGCAGGTGGCAAGAGACCCAGTACTTC. Translating gives CASRWQETQYF.

The J gene is TRBJ2-1, the V gene TRBV30; D gene unclear. The germline gives CDR1 GTSNPN, CDR2 SVGIG (reference sequence). The CDR3 covers 11 residues. Deletions cut 4 bases from V and 3 bases from J, with 4 bases between. The CDR3 bases are TGTGCCTGGACCATCTACAATGAGCAGTTCTTC. This gives the protein CAWTIYNEQFF.